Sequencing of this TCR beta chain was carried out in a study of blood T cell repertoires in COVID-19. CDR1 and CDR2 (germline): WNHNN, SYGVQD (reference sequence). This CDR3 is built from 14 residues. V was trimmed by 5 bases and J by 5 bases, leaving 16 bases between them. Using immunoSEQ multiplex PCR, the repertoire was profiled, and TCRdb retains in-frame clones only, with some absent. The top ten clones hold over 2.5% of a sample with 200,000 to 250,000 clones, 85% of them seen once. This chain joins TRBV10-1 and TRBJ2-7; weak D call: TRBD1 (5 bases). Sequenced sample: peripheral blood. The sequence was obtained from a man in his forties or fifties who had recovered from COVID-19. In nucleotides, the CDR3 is TGCGCCAGCAGTTCCTTGGCAGGGTTCGACGAGCAGTACTTC. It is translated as CASSSLAGFDEQYF.